This entry is about one T cell receptor (beta chain). The data were obtained in a study of blood T cell repertoires in COVID-19. Study details: Samples taken during acute and convalescent COVID-19 were collected in the United States, Italy and Spain. In each case, the material was cDNA or gDNA derived from T cells, B-cell-depleted T cells, or PBMCs.

As handled by the study authors: Reference gene primer amplification gave estimated nucleated cell counts. TCRdb keeps only in-frame clones here, not all; method: immunoSEQ multiplex PCR. V, J and clone size derive from that table, while D and trimming were established from the DNA sequence. The sample includes about 140,000 clones, around 84% of them seen just once. Germline V gene lookup returns CDR1 LNHNV and CDR2 YYDKDF (reference sequence). Trimming removed 5 bases at V and 2 bases at J, with 16 bases between. The CDR3 spans 16 residues. Sequenced input: peripheral blood. This receptor was taken from a human donor in a cohort sampled during active COVID-19. V is TRBV15 and J is TRBJ1-5, with D unclear. This chain's CDR3 is CATSDIGGWRNQPQHF. The CDR3 DNA sequence: TGTGCCACCAGCGATATAGGAGGGTGGCGCAATCAGCCCCAGCATTTT.